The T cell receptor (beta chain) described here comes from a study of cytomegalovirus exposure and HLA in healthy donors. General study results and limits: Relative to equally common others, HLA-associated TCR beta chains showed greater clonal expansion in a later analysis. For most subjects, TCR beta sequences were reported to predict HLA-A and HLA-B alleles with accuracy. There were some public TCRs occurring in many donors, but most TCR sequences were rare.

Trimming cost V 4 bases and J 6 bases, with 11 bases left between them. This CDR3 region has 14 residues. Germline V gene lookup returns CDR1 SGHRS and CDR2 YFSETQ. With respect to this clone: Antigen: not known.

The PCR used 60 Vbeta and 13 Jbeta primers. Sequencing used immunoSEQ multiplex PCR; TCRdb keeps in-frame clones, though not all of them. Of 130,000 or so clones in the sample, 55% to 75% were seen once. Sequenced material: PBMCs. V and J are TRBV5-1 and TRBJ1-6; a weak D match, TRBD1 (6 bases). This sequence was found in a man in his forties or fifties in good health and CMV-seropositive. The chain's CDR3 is CASSPGGLNSPLHF. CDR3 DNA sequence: TGCGCCAGCAGCCCGGGGGGCCTTAATTCACCCCTCCACTTT.